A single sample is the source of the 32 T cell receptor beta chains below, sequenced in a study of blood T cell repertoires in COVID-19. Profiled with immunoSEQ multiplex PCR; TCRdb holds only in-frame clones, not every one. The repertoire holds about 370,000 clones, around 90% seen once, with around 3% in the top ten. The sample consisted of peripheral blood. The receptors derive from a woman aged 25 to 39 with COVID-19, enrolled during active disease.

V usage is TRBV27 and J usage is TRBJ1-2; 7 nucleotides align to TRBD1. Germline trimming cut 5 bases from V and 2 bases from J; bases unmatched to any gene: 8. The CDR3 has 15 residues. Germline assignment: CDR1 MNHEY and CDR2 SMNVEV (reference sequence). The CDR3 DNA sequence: TGTGCCAGCAGTACAGGGGTGTTGGGAAACTATGGCTACACCTTC. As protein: CASSTGVLGNYGYTF.

The CDR3 spells CASSLVGTDPYNEQFF. In nucleotides, the CDR3 is TGTGCCAGCAGCTTAGTGGGCACAGACCCCTACAATGAGCAGTTCTTC. The chain carries TRBV11-2 and TRBJ2-1; D not resolved. Germline V gene lookup returns CDR1 SGHAT and CDR2 FQNNGV. V lost 1 base, J lost 2 bases, and 12 bases lay in between. The CDR3 loop spans 16 amino acids.

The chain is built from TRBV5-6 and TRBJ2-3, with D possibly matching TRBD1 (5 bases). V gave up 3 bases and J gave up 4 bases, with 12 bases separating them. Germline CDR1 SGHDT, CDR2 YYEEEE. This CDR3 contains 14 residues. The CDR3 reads CASSSVRAPDTQYF. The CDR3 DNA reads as TGTGCCAGCAGCTCGGTCAGGGCCCCAGATACGCAGTATTTT.

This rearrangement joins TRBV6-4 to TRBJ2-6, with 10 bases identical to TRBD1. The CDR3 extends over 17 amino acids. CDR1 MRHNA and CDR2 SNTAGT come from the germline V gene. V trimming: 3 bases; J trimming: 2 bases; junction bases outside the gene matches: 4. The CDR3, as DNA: TGTGCCAGCAGTGATGGGACAGGGGTAACTGGGGCCAACGTCCTGACTTTC. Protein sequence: CASSDGTGVTGANVLTF.

The DNA for the CDR3 is TGTGCCAGCAGCTTGACAGGATTCTCTGGAAACACCATATATTTT. This encodes CASSLTGFSGNTIYF. This chain joins TRBV5-6 and TRBJ1-3, with a weak D call TRBD1 (5 bases). CDR1 SGHDT and CDR2 YYEEEE come from the germline V gene. V lost 1 base to trimming and J lost 0 bases, with 8 bases between them. The CDR3 is 15 amino acids.

CDR3 loop: CASSVLAGGPWTYNEQFF. The CDR3 bases are TGTGCCAGCAGTGTCCTAGCGGGGGGGCCGTGGACCTACAATGAGCAGTTCTTC. The rearrangement joins TRBV6-4 to TRBJ2-1, with TRBD2 matching over 12 bases. The V gene end was trimmed by 4 bases and the J gene end by 2 bases; junction bases not matched to a gene: 9. Germline loops: CDR1 MRHNA, CDR2 SNTAGT. CDR3 length: 18 residues.

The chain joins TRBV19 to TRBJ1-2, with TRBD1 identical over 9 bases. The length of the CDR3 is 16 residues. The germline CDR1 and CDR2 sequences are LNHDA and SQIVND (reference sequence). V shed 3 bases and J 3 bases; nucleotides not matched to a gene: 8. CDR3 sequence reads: CASSIQTGGAHYGYTF. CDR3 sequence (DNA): TGTGCCAGTAGTATCCAAACAGGGGGCGCGCACTATGGCTACACCTTC.

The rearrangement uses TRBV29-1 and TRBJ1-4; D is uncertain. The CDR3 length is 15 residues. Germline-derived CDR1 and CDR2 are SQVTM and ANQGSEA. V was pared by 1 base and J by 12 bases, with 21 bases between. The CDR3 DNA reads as TGCAGCGTTGAAGTAGAACGCGGGTTAGCCTTCGAACTGTTTTTT. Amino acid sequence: CSVEVERGLAFELFF. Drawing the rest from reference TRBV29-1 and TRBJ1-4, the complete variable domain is SAVISQKPSRDICQRGTSLTIQCQVDSQVTMMFWYRQQPGQSLTLIATANQGSEATYESGFVIDKFPISRPNLTFSTLTVSNMSPEDSSIYLCSVEVERGLAFELFFGSGTQLSVL.

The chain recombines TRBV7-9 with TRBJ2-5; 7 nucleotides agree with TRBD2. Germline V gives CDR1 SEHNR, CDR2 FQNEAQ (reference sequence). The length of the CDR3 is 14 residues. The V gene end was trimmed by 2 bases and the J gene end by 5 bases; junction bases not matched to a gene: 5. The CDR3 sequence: CASSLLRGGETQYF. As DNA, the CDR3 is TGTGCCAGCAGCTTATTGCGGGGAGGGGAGACCCAGTACTTC.

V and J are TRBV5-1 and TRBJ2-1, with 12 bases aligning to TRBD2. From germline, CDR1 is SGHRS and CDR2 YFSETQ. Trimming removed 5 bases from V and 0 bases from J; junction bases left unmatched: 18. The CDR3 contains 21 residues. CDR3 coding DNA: TGCGCCAGCAGTTCCTACGTTCGACCGGCTAGCGGGAGGGACTCCTACAATGAGCAGTTCTTC. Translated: CASSSYVRPASGRDSYNEQFF.

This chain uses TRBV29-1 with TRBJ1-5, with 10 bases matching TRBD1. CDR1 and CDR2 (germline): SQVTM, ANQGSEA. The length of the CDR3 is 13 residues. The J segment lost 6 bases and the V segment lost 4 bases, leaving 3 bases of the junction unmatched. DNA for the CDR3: TGCAGCGTTGCCGACAGGGGGCGTCAGCCCCAGCATTTT. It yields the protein CSVADRGRQPQHF.

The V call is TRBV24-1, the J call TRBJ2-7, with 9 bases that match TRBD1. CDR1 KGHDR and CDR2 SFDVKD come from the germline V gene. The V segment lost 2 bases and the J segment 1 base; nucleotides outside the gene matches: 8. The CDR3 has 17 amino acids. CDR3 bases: TGTGCCACCAGTGATTACTCCGGACAGGGGTCTTCCTACGAGCAGTACTTC. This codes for CATSDYSGQGSSYEQYF.

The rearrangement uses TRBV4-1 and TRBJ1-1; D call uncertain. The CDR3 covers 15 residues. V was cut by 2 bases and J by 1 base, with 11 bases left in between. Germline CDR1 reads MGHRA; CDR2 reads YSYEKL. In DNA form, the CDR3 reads TGCGCCAGCAGCCAATGGTCAGCGTCGAACACTGAAGCTTTCTTT. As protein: CASSQWSASNTEAFF.

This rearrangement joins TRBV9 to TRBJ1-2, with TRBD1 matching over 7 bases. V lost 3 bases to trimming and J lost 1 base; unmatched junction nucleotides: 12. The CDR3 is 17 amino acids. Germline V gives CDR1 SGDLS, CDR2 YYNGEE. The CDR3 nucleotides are TGTGCCAGCAGCGGCCGACAGGGCGATTCTATTAACTATGGCTACACCTTC. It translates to CASSGRQGDSINYGYTF. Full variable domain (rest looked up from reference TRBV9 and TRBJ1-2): DSGVTQTPKHLITATGQRVTLRCSPRSGDLSVYWYQQSLDQGLQFLIQYYNGEERAKGNILERFSAQQFPDLHSELNLSSLELGDSALYFCASSGRQGDSINYGYTFGSGTRLTVV.

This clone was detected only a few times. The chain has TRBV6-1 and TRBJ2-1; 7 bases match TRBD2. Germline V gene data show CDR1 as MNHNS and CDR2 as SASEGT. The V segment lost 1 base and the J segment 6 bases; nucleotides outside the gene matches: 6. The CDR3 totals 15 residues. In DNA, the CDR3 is TGTGCCAGCAGTGAAGGGAGTTCGGGAGGCAATGAGCAGTTCTTC. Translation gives CASSEGSSGGNEQFF.

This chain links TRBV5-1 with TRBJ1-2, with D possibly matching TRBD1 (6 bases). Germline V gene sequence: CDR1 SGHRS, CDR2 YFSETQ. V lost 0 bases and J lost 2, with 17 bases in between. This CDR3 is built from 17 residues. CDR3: CASSLASGRGGNYGYTF. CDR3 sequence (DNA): TGCGCCAGCAGCTTGGCTTCCGGCAGGGGAGGGAACTATGGCTACACCTTC.

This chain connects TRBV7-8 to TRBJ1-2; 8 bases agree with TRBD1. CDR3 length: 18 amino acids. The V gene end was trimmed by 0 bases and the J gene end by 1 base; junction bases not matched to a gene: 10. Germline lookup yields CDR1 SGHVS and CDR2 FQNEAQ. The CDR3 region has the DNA TGTGCCAGCAGCTTAGCGCGAGACAGGGGTGGGAATAACTATGGCTACACCTTC. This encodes CASSLARDRGGNNYGYTF.

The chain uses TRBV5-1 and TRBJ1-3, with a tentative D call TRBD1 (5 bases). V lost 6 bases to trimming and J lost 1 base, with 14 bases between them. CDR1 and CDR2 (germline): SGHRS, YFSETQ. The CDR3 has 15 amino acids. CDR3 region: CASTFGGGSGNTIYF. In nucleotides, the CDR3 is TGCGCCAGCACCTTTGGCGGGGGGTCTGGAAACACCATATATTTT.

The CDR3 sequence: CASSLNRDRDISPLHF. The CDR3, as DNA: TGTGCCAGCAGTCTTAACCGGGACAGGGATATTTCACCCCTCCACTTT. The V call is TRBV7-2, the J call TRBJ1-6; the match to TRBD1 covers 9 bases. This CDR3 spans 16 amino acids. Germline V CDR1 and CDR2: SGHTA, FQGNSA. Losses at the gene ends were 6 bases for V and 9 bases for J; bases not matched to a gene: 12.

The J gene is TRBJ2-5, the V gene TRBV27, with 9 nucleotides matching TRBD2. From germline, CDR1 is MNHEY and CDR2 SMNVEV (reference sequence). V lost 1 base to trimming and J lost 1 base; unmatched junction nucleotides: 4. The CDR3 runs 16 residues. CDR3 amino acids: CASSLWASGAQETQYF. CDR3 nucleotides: TGTGCCAGCAGTTTATGGGCTAGCGGGGCCCAAGAGACCCAGTACTTC.

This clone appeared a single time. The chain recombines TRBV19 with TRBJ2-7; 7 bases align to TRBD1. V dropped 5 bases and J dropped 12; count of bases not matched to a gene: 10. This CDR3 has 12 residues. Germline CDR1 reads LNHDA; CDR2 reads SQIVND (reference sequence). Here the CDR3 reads CASSHDRAVRYF. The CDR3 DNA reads TGTGCCAGTAGTCACGACAGGGCCGTCCGGTACTTC.

The CDR3: CASSMAAGRGRGYTF. CDR3 sequence (DNA): TGTGCCAGTAGTATGGCGGCGGGCAGGGGAAGAGGCTACACCTTC. The chain employs TRBV19 and TRBJ1-2; TRBD1 is a possible D gene (6 bases). V was trimmed by 3 bases and J by 8 bases, leaving 19 bases between them. Germline CDR1 and CDR2: LNHDA and SQIVND (reference sequence). The CDR3 is made up of 15 amino acids.

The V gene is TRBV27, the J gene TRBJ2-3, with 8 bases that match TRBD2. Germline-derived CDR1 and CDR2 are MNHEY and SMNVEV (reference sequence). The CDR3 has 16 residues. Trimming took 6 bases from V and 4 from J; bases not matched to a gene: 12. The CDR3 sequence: CASRLLGTRRSDTQYF. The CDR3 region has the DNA TGTGCCAGCAGACTCCTTGGGACTAGAAGATCAGATACGCAGTATTTT.

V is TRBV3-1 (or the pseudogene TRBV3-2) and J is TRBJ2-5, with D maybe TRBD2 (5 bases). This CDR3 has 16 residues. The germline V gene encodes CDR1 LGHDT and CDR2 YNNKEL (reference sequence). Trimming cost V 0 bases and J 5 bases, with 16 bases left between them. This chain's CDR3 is CASSQEGALSVETQYF. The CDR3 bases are TGTGCCAGCAGCCAAGAGGGAGCCTTAAGCGTGGAGACCCAGTACTTC.

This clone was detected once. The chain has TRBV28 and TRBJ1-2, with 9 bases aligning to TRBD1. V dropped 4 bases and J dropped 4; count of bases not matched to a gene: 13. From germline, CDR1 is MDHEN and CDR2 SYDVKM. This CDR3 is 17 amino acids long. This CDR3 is CASSSPGGTGISYGYTF. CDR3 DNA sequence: TGTGCCAGCAGTTCCCCAGGGGGGACAGGGATAAGCTATGGCTACACCTTC.

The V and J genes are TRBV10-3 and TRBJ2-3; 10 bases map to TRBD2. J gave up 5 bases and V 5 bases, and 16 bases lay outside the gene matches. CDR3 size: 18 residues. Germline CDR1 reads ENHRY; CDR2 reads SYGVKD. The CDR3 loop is CAISWQRASSGGEDTQYF. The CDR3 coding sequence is TGTGCCATCAGTTGGCAGAGGGCGTCTAGCGGGGGTGAAGATACGCAGTATTTT.

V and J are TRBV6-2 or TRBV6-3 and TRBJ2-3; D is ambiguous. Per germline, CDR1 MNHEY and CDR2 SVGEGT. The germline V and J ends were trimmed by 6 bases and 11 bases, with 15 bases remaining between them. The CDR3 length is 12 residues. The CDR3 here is CASSPTPIKQYF. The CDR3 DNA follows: TGTGCCAGCAGCCCGACACCGATAAAGCAGTATTTT.

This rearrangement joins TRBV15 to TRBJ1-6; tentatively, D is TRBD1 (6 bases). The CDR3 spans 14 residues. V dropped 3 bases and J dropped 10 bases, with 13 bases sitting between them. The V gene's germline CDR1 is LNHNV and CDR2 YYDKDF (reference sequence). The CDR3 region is CATSSSGTSSPLHF. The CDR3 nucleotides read TGTGCCACCAGCAGTTCTGGGACATCCTCACCCCTCCACTTT.

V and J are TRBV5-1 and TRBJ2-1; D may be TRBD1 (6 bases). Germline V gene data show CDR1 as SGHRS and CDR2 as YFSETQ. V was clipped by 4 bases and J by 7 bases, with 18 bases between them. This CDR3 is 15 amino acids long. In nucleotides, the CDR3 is TGCGCCAGCAGCCCGCTCGCCAGGGGTAATAATGAGCAGTTCTTC. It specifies CASSPLARGNNEQFF.

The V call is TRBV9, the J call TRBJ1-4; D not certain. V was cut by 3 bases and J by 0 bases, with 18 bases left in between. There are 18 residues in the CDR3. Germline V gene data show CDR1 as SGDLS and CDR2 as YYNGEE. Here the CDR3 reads CASSGRTVRTATNEKLFF. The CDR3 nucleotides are TGTGCCAGCAGCGGAAGGACGGTGAGGACTGCAACTAATGAAAAACTGTTTTTT.

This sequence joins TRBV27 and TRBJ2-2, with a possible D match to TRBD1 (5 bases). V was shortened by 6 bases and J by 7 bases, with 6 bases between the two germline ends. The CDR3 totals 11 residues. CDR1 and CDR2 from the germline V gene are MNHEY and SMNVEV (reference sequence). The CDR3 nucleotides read TGTGCCAGCAGCCAGGGCGGGGAGCTGTTTTTT. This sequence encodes CASSQGGELFF.

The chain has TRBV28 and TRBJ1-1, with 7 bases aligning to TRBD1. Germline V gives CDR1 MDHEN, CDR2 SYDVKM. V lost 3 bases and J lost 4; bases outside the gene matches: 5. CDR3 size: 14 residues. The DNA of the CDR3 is TGTGCCAGCAGTTTCGGACAGGAGTCCACTGAAGCTTTCTTT. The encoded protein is CASSFGQESTEAFF. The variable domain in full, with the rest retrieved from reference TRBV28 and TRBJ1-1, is DVKVTQSSRYLVKRTGEKVFLECVQDMDHENMFWYRQDPGLGLRLIYFSYDVKMKEKGDIPEGYSVSREKKERFSLILESASTNQTSMYLCASSFGQESTEAFFGQGTRLTVV.